These T cell receptor beta chains were read from a single sample in a study of cytomegalovirus exposure and HLA in healthy donors. Data came from immunoSEQ multiplex PCR; TCRdb stores just in-frame clones and leaves some out. The sample consists of about 78,000 clones, approximately 77% of them appearing once. Material for sequencing was PBMCs. The receptor source for this set is a middle-aged woman in good health and CMV-seropositive. Each CDR3 is given with its conserved first and last residue. The D gene is left open where the match is weak. Clone size is stated in some rows and not others, as once, few, many or a class when expanded.

V: TRBV6-5; size: NA; J: TRBJ1-2; D: NA; DNA: TGTGCCAGCAGTCCCGCCGGGAAGCTTAGATATGGCTACACCTTC; CDR3: CASSPAGKLRYGYTF
V: TRBV7-9; size: once; J: TRBJ2-7; D: TRBD1; DNA: TGTGCCAGCAGTTCTCCCGGACAGGGCACCTACGAGCAGTACTTC; CDR3: CASSSPGQGTYEQYF
V: TRBV10-3; size: few; J: TRBJ2-1; D: TRBD1; DNA: TGTGCCATCAGTAGGGACAGGGGTAGCAATGAGCAGTTCTTC; CDR3: CAISRDRGSNEQFF
V: TRBV7-9; size: few; J: TRBJ2-7; D: NA; DNA: TGTGCCAGCAGTCACGCGGGTGACGGGTCCTACGAGCAGTACTTC; CDR3: CASSHAGDGSYEQYF
V: TRBV9; size: NA; J: TRBJ1-2; D: NA; DNA: TGTGCCAGCAGCCCTGCGGGAACCTATGGCTACACCTTC; CDR3: CASSPAGTYGYTF
V: TRBV7-9; size: NA; J: TRBJ2-1; D: TRBD1; DNA: TGTGCCAGCAGCCAGACAGGGGTCGGGTCCTACAATGAGCAGTTCTTC; CDR3: CASSQTGVGSYNEQFF
V: TRBV21-1; size: NA; J: TRBJ1-5; D: NA; DNA: TGTGCCAGCAGGAACCGGGACAGACTGTATAGCAATCAGCCCCAGCATTTT; CDR3: CASRNRDRLYSNQPQHF
V: TRBV18; size: NA; J: TRBJ2-6; D: NA; DNA: TGTGCCAGCTCACCGGTGGGTGCAGGCTCTGGGGCCAACGTCCTGACTTTC; CDR3: CASSPVGAGSGANVLTF
V: TRBV27; size: few; J: TRBJ1-5; D: TRBD1; DNA: TGTGCCAGCAGTTTTCAGGGGGCCGGAGGCAATCAGCCCCAGCATTTT; CDR3: CASSFQGAGGNQPQHF
V: TRBV10-3; size: NA; J: TRBJ2-2; D: NA; DNA: TGTGCCATCTCAACACAGGGACATTCCACCGGGGAGCTGTTTTTT; CDR3: CAISTQGHSTGELFF
V: TRBV5-1; size: NA; J: TRBJ2-5; D: TRBD2; DNA: TGCGCCAGCAGCTTGGGGGGTAGCGGGCTCCAAGAGACCCAGTACTTC; CDR3: CASSLGGSGLQETQYF
V: TRBV5-1; size: NA; J: TRBJ1-1; D: NA; DNA: TGCGCCAGCAGCTACGAACAGGGCTACACTGAAGCTTTCTTT; CDR3: CASSYEQGYTEAFF
V: TRBV6-5; size: few; J: TRBJ1-2; D: NA; DNA: TGTGCCAGCAGCACCGGGGAGGGCCCCTTCTATGGCTACACCTTC; CDR3: CASSTGEGPFYGYTF
V: TRBV30; size: NA; J: TRBJ2-3; D: NA; DNA: TGTGCCTGGAGTGACTATACGCAGTATTTT; CDR3: CAWSDYTQYF
V: TRBV14; size: NA; J: TRBJ1-4; D: TRBD1; DNA: TGTGCCAGCAGTCGTAATGCCGGGACAGCGCGGCCGAATCTGTTTTTT; CDR3: CASSRNAGTARPNLFF
V: TRBV11-2; size: NA; J: TRBJ2-5; D: TRBD2; DNA: TGTGCCAGCAGCCTGGAGGGAGGAAGCGGGGAGCAAGAGACCCAGTACTTC; CDR3: CASSLEGGSGEQETQYF
V: TRBV19; size: NA; J: TRBJ1-5; D: NA; DNA: TGTGCCAGTAGCGTAACAGGGTTTGATCAGCCCCAGCATTTT; CDR3: CASSVTGFDQPQHF
V: TRBV6-5; size: NA; J: TRBJ1-1; D: NA; DNA: TGTGCCAGCAGTTACTCGCGCCTCATGAACACTGAAGCTTTCTTT; CDR3: CASSYSRLMNTEAFF
V: TRBV11-2; size: once; J: TRBJ2-5; D: TRBD2; DNA: TGTGCCAGCAGCGAAATCAGCGGGGGGCAAGAGACCCAGTACTTC; CDR3: CASSEISGGQETQYF
V: TRBV7-2; size: NA; J: TRBJ2-7; D: NA; DNA: TGTGCCAGCAGCATACAGGGAGAGCAGTACTTC; CDR3: CASSIQGEQYF
V: TRBV7-2; size: NA; J: TRBJ2-7; D: TRBD1; DNA: TGTGCCAGCAGTTACGGACAGGGGGCGTTGTACGAGCAGTACTTC; CDR3: CASSYGQGALYEQYF
V: TRBV6-5; size: NA; J: TRBJ2-1; D: TRBD1; DNA: TGTGCCAGCGAGAGGACAGGGGGCAATGAGCAGTTCTTC; CDR3: CASERTGGNEQFF
V: TRBV7-2; size: NA; J: TRBJ2-5; D: TRBD1; DNA: TGTGCCAGCAGCCCAGGACAGGGTAACCAAGAGACCCAGTACTTC; CDR3: CASSPGQGNQETQYF
V: TRBV7-7; size: NA; J: TRBJ2-5; D: NA; DNA: TGTGCCAGCAGCCGCGGACAGCAAGAGACCCAGTACTTC; CDR3: CASSRGQQETQYF
V: TRBV7-8; size: NA; J: TRBJ2-7; D: NA; DNA: TGTGCCAGCAGTTTCAGGGGATCCTACGAGCAGTACTTC; CDR3: CASSFRGSYEQYF
V: TRBV5-1; size: NA; J: TRBJ2-5; D: NA; DNA: TGCGCCAGCAGCCGCGGGGACGCCTCGTTGCGGGAGACCCAGTACTTC; CDR3: CASSRGDASLRETQYF
V: TRBV5-6; size: NA; J: TRBJ2-3; D: NA; DNA: TGTGCCAGCAGCTTCCCTAGCGCAGATACGCAGTATTTT; CDR3: CASSFPSADTQYF
V: TRBV7-9; size: NA; J: TRBJ2-2; D: TRBD1; DNA: TGTGCCAGCAGCCAATTAGCCAGGCTACAGGGGAAGAACACCGGGGAGCTGTTTTTT; CDR3: CASSQLARLQGKNTGELFF
V: TRBV9; size: NA; J: TRBJ1-2; D: NA; DNA: TGTGCCAGCAGCGTAGATTGGGATGCGGGGTCTAACTATGGCTACACCTTC; CDR3: CASSVDWDAGSNYGYTF
V: TRBV2; size: NA; J: TRBJ2-1; D: TRBD2; DNA: TGTGCCAGCAGTCGACTAGCGGGGGGGCGGGATGAGCAGTTCTTC; CDR3: CASSRLAGGRDEQFF
V: TRBV6-1; size: few; J: TRBJ2-7; D: NA; DNA: TGTGCCAGCAGTGCCTCATCTACGGGCTCCTACGAGCAGTACTTC; CDR3: CASSASSTGSYEQYF
V: TRBV20-1; size: once; J: TRBJ1-1; D: NA; DNA: TGCAGTGCGTGCCAGTCTACTGAAGCTTTCTTT; CDR3: CSACQSTEAFF
V: TRBV10-1; size: NA; J: TRBJ1-6; D: TRBD1; DNA: TGCGCCAGCAGTGTGGACAGGGTTGTAGATAATTCACCCCTCCACTTT; CDR3: CASSVDRVVDNSPLHF
V: TRBV7-6; size: once; J: TRBJ1-5; D: TRBD1; DNA: TGTGCCAGCAGCTTAGGGGGACAGGGTAATCAGCCCCAGCATTTT; CDR3: CASSLGGQGNQPQHF
V: TRBV5-5; size: NA; J: TRBJ2-1; D: TRBD1; DNA: TGTGCCAGCAGCTCCCAGGGGGTGAAATACAATGAGCAGTTCTTC; CDR3: CASSSQGVKYNEQFF
V: TRBV30; size: NA; J: TRBJ2-5; D: TRBD2; DNA: TGTGCCTGGAGTGGAACGAGCGGGAGGCCTTGGGAGACCCAGTACTTC; CDR3: CAWSGTSGRPWETQYF
V: TRBV5-6; size: NA; J: TRBJ1-3; D: NA; DNA: TGTGCCAGCAGCTCCCCACAATCTGGAAACACCATATATTTT; CDR3: CASSSPQSGNTIYF
V: TRBV7-3; size: NA; J: TRBJ2-5; D: NA; DNA: TGTGCCAGCAGCTTAAGTTTAGGGAGGGGGGAGACCCAGTACTTC; CDR3: CASSLSLGRGETQYF
V: TRBV19; size: NA; J: TRBJ2-4; D: NA; DNA: TGTGCCAGTTCGACGGTACGGACACTAGCCAAAAACATTCAGTACTTC; CDR3: CASSTVRTLAKNIQYF
V: TRBV7-6; size: few; J: TRBJ1-4; D: TRBD1; DNA: TGTGCCACACTGAGGGGGCCGAATGAAAAACTGTTTTTT; CDR3: CATLRGPNEKLFF
V: TRBV4-3; size: NA; J: TRBJ1-2; D: NA; DNA: TGCGCCAGCAGCCAACAGGCTTCCAACTATGGCTACACCTTC; CDR3: CASSQQASNYGYTF
V: TRBV10-3; size: NA; J: TRBJ2-1; D: TRBD2; DNA: TGTGCCATCAGTGAGTCAATAGCGGGGGGGATAAATGAGCAGTTCTTC; CDR3: CAISESIAGGINEQFF
V: TRBV7-9; size: few; J: TRBJ2-7; D: TRBD2; DNA: TGTGCCAGCAGCTCGCCGGGACTAGCGCCTCTCTTC; CDR3: CASSSPGLAPLF
V: TRBV5-1; size: NA; J: TRBJ2-1; D: TRBD1; DNA: TGCGCCAGCAGCTTGGCGGACAGGGAGGACAACAATGAGCAGTTCTTC; CDR3: CASSLADREDNNEQFF
V: TRBV5-1; size: NA; J: TRBJ2-5; D: NA; DNA: TGCGCCAGCAGCTTGGCCTGGCAGGAACAAGAGACCCAGTACTTC; CDR3: CASSLAWQEQETQYF
V: TRBV7-2; size: NA; J: TRBJ1-1; D: TRBD1; DNA: TGTGCCAGCAGCTCGTACAGGGGAAGTGTGACTGAAGCTTTCTTT; CDR3: CASSSYRGSVTEAFF
V: TRBV2; size: many; J: TRBJ1-1; D: TRBD1; DNA: TGTGCCAGCAGTCAACAGGGGGAGCGAACTGAAGCTTTCTTT; CDR3: CASSQQGERTEAFF
V: TRBV10-3; size: NA; J: TRBJ2-7; D: TRBD2; DNA: TGTGCCATCAGTGGGAGTGGGGCGGGGGGTGCGTTCGAGCAGTACTTC; CDR3: CAISGSGAGGAFEQYF
V: TRBV30; size: NA; J: TRBJ1-1; D: NA; DNA: TGTGCCTGGAGTCTAGCGGTTAACTGGAACACTGAAGCTTTCTTT; CDR3: CAWSLAVNWNTEAFF
V: TRBV27; size: NA; J: TRBJ2-6; D: TRBD2; DNA: TGTGCCAGCAGCCCTTGGACGGGGGGAGACTCTGGGGCCAACGTCCTGACTTTC; CDR3: CASSPWTGGDSGANVLTF